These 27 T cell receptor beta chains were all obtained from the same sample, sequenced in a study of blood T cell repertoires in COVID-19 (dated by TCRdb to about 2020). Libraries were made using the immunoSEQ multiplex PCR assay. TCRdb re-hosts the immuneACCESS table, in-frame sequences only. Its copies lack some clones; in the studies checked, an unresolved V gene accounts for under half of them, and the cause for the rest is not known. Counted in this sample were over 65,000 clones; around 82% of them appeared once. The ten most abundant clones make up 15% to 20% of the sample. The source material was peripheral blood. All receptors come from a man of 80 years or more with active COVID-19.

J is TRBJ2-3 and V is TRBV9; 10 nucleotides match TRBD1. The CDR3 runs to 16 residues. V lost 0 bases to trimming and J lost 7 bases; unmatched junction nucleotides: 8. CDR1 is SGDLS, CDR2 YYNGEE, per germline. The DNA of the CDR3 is TGTGCCAGCAGCGTAGGGCCGGGACAGGGGCAGCATACGCAGTATTTT. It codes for CASSVGPGQGQHTQYF.

The CDR3 DNA reads as TGTGCCAGCAGTTTACTAGGCCAGCCCCAGCATTTT. Encoded protein: CASSLLGQPQHF. V is TRBV27 and J is TRBJ1-5; D gene uncertain. The CDR3 has 12 residues. Germline assignment: CDR1 MNHEY and CDR2 SMNVEV (reference sequence). V lost 2 bases to trimming and J lost 7 bases, with 6 bases between them.

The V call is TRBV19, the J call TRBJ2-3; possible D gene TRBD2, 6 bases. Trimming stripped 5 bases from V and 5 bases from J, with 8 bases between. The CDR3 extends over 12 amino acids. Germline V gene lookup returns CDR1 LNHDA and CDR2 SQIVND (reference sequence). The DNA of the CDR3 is TGTGCCAGTAGTGGGGGAGGAGATACGCAGTATTTT. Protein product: CASSGGGDTQYF. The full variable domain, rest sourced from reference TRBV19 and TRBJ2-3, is DGGITQSPKYLFRKEGQNVTLSCEQNLNHDAMYWYRQDPGQGLRLIYYSQIVNDFQKGDIAEGYSVSREKKESFPLTVTSAQKNPTAFYLCASSGGGDTQYFGPGTRLTVL.

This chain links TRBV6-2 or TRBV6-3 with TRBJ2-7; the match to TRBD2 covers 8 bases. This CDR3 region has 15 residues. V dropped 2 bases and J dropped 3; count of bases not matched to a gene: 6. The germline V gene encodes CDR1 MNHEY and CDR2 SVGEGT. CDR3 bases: TGTGCCAGCAGTTACACTAGCGGAACCGACTACGAGCAGTACTTC. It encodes CASSYTSGTDYEQYF.

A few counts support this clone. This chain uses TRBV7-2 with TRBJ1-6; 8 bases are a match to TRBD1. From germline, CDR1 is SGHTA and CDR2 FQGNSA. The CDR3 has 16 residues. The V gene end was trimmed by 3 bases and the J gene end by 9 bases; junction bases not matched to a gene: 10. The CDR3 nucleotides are TGTGCCAGCAGCTTGGCTGGACAGGGTATTAGTTCACCCCTCCACTTT. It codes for CASSLAGQGISSPLHF.

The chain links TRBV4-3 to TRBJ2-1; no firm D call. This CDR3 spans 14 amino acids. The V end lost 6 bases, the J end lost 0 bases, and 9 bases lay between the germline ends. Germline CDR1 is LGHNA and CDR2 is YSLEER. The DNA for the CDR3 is TGCGCCAGCAGTGAGAGGAGCTCCTACAATGAGCAGTTCTTC. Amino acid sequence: CASSERSSYNEQFF.

CDR3 loop: CSVGQSNYGYTF. CDR3 bases: TGCAGCGTTGGACAGAGTAACTATGGCTACACCTTC. The gene calls are TRBV29-1 and TRBJ1-2; weak D call: TRBD1 (5 bases). Germline V gene data show CDR1 as SQVTM and CDR2 as ANQGSEA. This CDR3 is 12 amino acids long. V was clipped by 4 bases and J by 1 base, with 7 bases between them.

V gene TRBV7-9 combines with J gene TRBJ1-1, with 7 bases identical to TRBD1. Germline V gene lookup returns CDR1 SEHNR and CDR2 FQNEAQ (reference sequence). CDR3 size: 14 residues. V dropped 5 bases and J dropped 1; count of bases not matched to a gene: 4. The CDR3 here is CASSRQGENTEAFF. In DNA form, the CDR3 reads TGTGCCAGCAGCCGACAGGGCGAGAACACTGAAGCTTTCTTT. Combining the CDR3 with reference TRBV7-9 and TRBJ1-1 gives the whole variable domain DTGVSQNPRHKITKRGQNVTFRCDPISEHNRLYWYRQTLGQGPEFLTYFQNEAQLEKSRLLSDRFSAERPKGSFSTLEIQRTEQGDSAMYLCASSRQGENTEAFFGQGTRLTVV.

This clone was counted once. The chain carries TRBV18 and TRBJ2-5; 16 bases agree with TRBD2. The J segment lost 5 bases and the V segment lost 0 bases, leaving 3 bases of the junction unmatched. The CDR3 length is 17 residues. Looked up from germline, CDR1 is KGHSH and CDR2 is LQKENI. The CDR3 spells CASSPPGLAGGPETQYF. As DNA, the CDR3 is TGTGCCAGCTCACCACCGGGACTAGCGGGAGGGCCGGAGACCCAGTACTTC.

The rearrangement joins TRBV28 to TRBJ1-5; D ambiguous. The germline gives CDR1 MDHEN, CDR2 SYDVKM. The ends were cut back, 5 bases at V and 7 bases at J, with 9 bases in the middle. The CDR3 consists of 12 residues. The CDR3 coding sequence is TGTGCCAGCAGTATTAGAGTGCAGCCCCAGCATTTT. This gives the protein CASSIRVQPQHF. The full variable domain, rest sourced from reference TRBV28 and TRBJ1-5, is DVKVTQSSRYLVKRTGEKVFLECVQDMDHENMFWYRQDPGLGLRLIYFSYDVKMKEKGDIPEGYSVSREKKERFSLILESASTNQTSMYLCASSIRVQPQHFGDGTRLSIL.

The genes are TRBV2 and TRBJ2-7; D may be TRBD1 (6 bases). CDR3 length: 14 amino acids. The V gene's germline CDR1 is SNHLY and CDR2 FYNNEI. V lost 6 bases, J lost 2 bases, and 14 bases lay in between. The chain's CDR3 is CASRVAGEAYEQYF. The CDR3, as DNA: TGTGCCAGCAGGGTGGCAGGGGAAGCCTACGAGCAGTACTTC.

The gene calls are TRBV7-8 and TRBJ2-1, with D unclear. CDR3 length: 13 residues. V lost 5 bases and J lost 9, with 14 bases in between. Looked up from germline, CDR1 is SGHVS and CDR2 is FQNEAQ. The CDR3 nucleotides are TGTGCCAGCAGCCTAACCCCCATCAGTGAGCAGTTCTTC. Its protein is CASSLTPISEQFF.

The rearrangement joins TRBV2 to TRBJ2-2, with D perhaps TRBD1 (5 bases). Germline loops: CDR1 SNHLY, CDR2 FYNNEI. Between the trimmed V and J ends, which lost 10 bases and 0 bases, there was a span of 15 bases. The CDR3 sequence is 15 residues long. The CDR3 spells CATLLGQSNTGELFF. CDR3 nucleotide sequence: TGTGCCACCCTCTTGGGGCAGTCGAACACCGGGGAGCTGTTTTTT.

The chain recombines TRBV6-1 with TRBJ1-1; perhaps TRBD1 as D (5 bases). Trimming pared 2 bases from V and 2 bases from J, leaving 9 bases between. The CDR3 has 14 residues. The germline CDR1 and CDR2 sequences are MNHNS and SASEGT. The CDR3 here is CASSEQGINTEAFF. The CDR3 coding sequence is TGTGCCAGCAGTGAACAGGGTATCAACACTGAAGCTTTCTTT.

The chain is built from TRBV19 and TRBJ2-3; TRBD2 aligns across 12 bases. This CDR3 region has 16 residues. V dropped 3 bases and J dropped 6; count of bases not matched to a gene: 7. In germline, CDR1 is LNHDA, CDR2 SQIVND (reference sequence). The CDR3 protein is CASSIGLAGSRDTQYF. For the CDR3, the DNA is TGTGCCAGTAGTATCGGACTAGCGGGGAGTCGGGATACGCAGTATTTT.

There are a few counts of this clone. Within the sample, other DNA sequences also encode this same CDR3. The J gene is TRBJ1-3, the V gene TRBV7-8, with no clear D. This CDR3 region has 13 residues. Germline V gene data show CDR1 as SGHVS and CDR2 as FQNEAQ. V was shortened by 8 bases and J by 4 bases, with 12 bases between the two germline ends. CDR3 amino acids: CASSFPGGNTIYF. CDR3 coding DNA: TGTGCCAGCTCATTTCCGGGAGGAAACACCATATATTTT.

This CDR3 reads CASSYSWDSNQPQHF. CDR3 nucleotide sequence: TGTGCCAGCAGTTACTCATGGGACAGTAATCAGCCCCAGCATTTT. This rearrangement joins TRBV6-5 to TRBJ1-5; 7 bases fit TRBD1. CDR3 length equals 15 residues. CDR1 MNHEY and CDR2 SVGAGI come from the germline V gene. Trimming took 0 bases from V and 4 from J; bases not matched to a gene: 3.

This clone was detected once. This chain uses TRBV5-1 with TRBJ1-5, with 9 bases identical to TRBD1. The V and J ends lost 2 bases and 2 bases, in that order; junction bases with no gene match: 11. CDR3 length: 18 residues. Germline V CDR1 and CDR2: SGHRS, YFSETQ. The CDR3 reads CASSLQGADPKGNQPQHF. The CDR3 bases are TGCGCCAGCAGCTTACAGGGGGCAGACCCTAAGGGCAATCAGCCCCAGCATTTT. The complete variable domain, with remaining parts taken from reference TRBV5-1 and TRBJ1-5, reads KAGVTQTPRYLIKTRGQQVTLSCSPISGHRSVSWYQQTPGQGLQFLFEYFSETQRNKGNFPGRFSGRQFSNSRSEMNVSTLELGDSALYLCASSLQGADPKGNQPQHFGDGTRLSIL.

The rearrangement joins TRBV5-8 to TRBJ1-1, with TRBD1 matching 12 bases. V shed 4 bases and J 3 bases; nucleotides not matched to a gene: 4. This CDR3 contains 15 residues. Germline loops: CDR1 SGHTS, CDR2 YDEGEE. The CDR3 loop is CASSVGQGADTEAFF. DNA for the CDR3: TGTGCCAGCAGCGTGGGACAGGGGGCGGACACTGAAGCTTTCTTT.

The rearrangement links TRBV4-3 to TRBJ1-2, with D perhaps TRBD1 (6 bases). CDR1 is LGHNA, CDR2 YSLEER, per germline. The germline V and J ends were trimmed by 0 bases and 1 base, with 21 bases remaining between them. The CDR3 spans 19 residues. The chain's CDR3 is CASSQDAWDTSVLNYGYTF. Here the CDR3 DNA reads TGCGCCAGCAGCCAAGATGCTTGGGACACCTCCGTTCTTAACTATGGCTACACCTTC.

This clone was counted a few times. The CDR3 nucleotides are TGTGCCACCAGTGATTTGGTACAGGGGGGAGAGACCCAGTACTTC. This encodes CATSDLVQGGETQYF. V is TRBV24-1 and J is TRBJ2-5; 8 bases are a match to TRBD1. This CDR3 region has 15 residues. Looked up from germline, CDR1 is KGHDR and CDR2 is SFDVKD. V lost 0 bases to trimming and J lost 4 bases; unmatched junction nucleotides: 3.

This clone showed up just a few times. The DNA for the CDR3 is TGCAGTGCTAGTGTACAGGGGCTGGATGGCTACACCTTC. Protein: CSASVQGLDGYTF. The chain combines TRBV20-1 with TRBJ1-2; 7 bases line up with TRBD1. The CDR3 is made up of 13 amino acids. Germline V gene sequence: CDR1 DFQATT, CDR2 SNEGSKA (reference sequence). Losses at the gene ends were 3 bases for V and 6 bases for J; bases not matched to a gene: 7.

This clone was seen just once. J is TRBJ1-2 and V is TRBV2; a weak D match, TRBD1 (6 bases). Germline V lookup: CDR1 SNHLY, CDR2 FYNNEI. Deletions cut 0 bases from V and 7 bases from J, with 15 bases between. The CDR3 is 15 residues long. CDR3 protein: CASSEAGGSRGGYTF. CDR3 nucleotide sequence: TGTGCCAGCAGTGAAGCAGGGGGAAGTCGGGGTGGCTACACCTTC.

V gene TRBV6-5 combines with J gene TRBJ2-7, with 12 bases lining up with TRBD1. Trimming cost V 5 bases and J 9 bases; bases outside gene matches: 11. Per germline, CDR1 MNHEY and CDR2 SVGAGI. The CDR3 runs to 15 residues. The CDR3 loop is CASSITGTGGDGQYF. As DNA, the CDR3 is TGTGCCAGCAGTATTACCGGGACAGGGGGCGATGGGCAGTACTTC.

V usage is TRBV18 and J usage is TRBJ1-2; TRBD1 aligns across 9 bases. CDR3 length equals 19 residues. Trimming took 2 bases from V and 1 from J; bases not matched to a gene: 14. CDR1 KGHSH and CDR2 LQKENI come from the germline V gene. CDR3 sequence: CASSPRSPGQGTYNYGYTF. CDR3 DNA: TGTGCCAGCTCACCAAGATCCCCGGGACAGGGAACCTATAACTATGGCTACACCTTC.

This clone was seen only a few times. The CDR3 DNA follows: TGTGCCAGCAGAAGGGCGGGGGTCGCCGGGGAGCTGTTTTTT. Translating it yields CASRRAGVAGELFF. The chain links TRBV2 to TRBJ2-2; TRBD2 aligns across 7 bases. This CDR3 has 14 amino acids. CDR1 is SNHLY, CDR2 FYNNEI, per germline. V trimming: 6 bases; J trimming: 6 bases; junction bases outside the gene matches: 7.

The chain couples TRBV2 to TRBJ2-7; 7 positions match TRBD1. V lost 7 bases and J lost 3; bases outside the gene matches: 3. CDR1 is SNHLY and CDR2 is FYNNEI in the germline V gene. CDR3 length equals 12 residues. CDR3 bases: TGTGCCAGCACCCGACAGGGCTACGAGCAGTACTTC. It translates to CASTRQGYEQYF.